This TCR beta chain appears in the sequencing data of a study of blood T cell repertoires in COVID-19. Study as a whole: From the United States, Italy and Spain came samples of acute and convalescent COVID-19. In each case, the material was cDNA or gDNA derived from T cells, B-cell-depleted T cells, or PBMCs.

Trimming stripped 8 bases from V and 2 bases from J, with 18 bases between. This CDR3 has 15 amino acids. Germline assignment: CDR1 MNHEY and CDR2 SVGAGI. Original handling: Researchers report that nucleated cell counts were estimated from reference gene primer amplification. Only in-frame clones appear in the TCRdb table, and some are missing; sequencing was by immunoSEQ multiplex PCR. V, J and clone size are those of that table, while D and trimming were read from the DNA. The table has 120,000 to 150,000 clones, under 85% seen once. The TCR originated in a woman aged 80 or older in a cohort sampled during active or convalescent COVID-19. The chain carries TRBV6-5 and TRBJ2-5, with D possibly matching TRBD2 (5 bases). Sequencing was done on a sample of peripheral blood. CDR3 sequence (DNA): TGTGCCAGCGGCCTCACCCTCGGGGTTCAAGAGACCCAGTACTTC. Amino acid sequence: CASGLTLGVQETQYF.